This T cell receptor beta chain was profiled in a study of identical twins. Points from the study as a whole: Twin pairs' shared out-of-frame alpha sequences were enriched in low generation probability. A lower insertion count was a feature of abundant cord blood beta clonotypes, with no such feature in memory repertoires.

TCRdb recomputed calls from the 5' RACE reads with MiXCR, one row per CDR3 protein. This table holds about 890,000 distinct CDR3 sequences, 9% to 15% found once. About this clonotype itself: The antigen remains undetermined.

Germline V CDR1 and CDR2: SGHDT, YYEEEE. With V trimmed by 2 bases and J by 2 bases, 2 bases remained unmatched. This CDR3 contains 15 residues. These same records also appear under a second study, on yellow fever vaccine responses in identical twins.

The rearrangement joins TRBV5-6 to TRBJ2-3, with 10 bases aligning to TRBD2. This TCR was sampled from a woman under 30 in good health. The sequencing sample was made of PBMCs. CDR3 DNA sequence: TGTGCCAGCAGCTTCCTAGCGGGGGACACAGATACGCAGTATTTT. Amino acids: CASSFLAGDTDTQYF.